A selection of T cell receptor beta chains follows, all from one sample in a study of blood T cells in healthy people across ages. Each CDR3 protein is one row after TCRdb ran MiXCR on the 5' RACE reads. The repertoire includes 580,000 or so distinct CDR3 sequences, about 45% of them detected once, and 20% to 25% sits in the top ten. The source material was blood. Source of these receptors: an elderly man in good health. Both conserved end residues are part of each CDR3. The D gene is left open where the match is weak. Size is omitted from some rows. Given values are once, few, many or a class for expanded clones.

cdr3_length d_call clone_size j_call v_call cdr3_nt cdr3_aa
15 . many TRBJ1-6 TRBV6-5 TGTGCCAGCAGTTACCTTGGGGGACATAATTCACCCCTCCACTTT CASSYLGGHNSPLHF
12 . . TRBJ1-2 TRBV20-1 TGCAGTGCTCCGATTCAAATTTATGGCTACACCTTC CSAPIQIYGYTF
14 . few TRBJ2-1 TRBV2 TGTGCCAGCAGGGGGGTGGCCGGAAACAATGAGCAGTTCTTC CASRGVAGNNEQFF
14 TRBD2 . TRBJ2-7 TRBV12-3/TRBV12-4 TGTGCCAGCAGTACCGGGACTATAGCCTACGAGCAGTACTTC CASSTGTIAYEQYF
14 TRBD1 . TRBJ1-4 TRBV5-6 TGTGCCAGCAGGTCCGGGACAGGAAATGAAAAACTGTTTTTT CASRSGTGNEKLFF
12 . . TRBJ1-2 TRBV20-1 TGCAGTGCTAGAGGCTCAGGATCTAACTACACCTTC CSARGSGSNYTF
17 TRBD2 few TRBJ2-7 TRBV5-1 TGCGCCAGCAGCTTGTCTCTAGCGGGGACCGTCTCCTACGAGCAGTACTTC CASSLSLAGTVSYEQYF
14 . . TRBJ2-3 TRBV10-3 TGTGCCATCAGTCCCCGGGGGGCCACAGATACGCAGTATTTT CAISPRGATDTQYF
15 . few TRBJ2-7 TRBV20-1 TGCAGTGCTTCAAGGGCAGGAATTGGGTTAGACGAGCAGTACTTC CSASRAGIGLDEQYF
13 . few TRBJ2-7 TRBV20-1 TGCAGTGCTAGAGAAGGGGACGGCTACGAGCAGTACTTC CSAREGDGYEQYF
15 TRBD2 . TRBJ2-7 TRBV20-1 TGCAGTGCTAGACCCAGCGGGAGCCCTACATACGAGCAGTACTTC CSARPSGSPTYEQYF
17 TRBD1 . TRBJ2-7 TRBV27 TGTGCCAGCAGTAAGCCCACAGGGGCCTTAAGCTCCTACGAGCAGTACTTC CASSKPTGALSSYEQYF
13 . . TRBJ2-5 TRBV11-2 TGTGCCAGCAGCTTAAGTAGGGTGGAGACCCAGTACTTC CASSLSRVETQYF
14 . . TRBJ1-2 TRBV2 TGTGCCAGCAGTGAAGTGGGTCAGTTATATGGCTACACCTTC CASSEVGQLYGYTF
16 TRBD2 . TRBJ2-1 TRBV4-1 TGCGCCAGCAGCCAAGAGGAACTAGCGTATAACAATGAGCAGTTCTTC CASSQEELAYNNEQFF
15 TRBD2 . TRBJ2-1 TRBV19 TGTGCCAGTAGTACCGGGACTAGCGGGAGTCGGGAGCAGTTCTTC CASSTGTSGSREQFF
12 . . TRBJ1-1 TRBV15 TGTGCCACCAGAGAGGGGGGTACTGAAGCTTTCTTT CATREGGTEAFF
18 TRBD2 . TRBJ2-1 TRBV9 TGTGCCAGCAGCGTACGGACTAGCGGGAGGGCTTCCTACAATGAGCAGTTCTTC CASSVRTSGRASYNEQFF
11 . many TRBJ2-3 TRBV29-1 TGCAGCGCCGACTCCACAGATACGCAGTATTTT CSADSTDTQYF
14 . . TRBJ1-5 TRBV10-3 TGTGCCATCAGCAGGGAATATAGCAATCAGCCCCAGCATTTT CAISREYSNQPQHF
18 TRBD2 . TRBJ2-7 TRBV12-3/TRBV12-4 TGTGCCAGCAGTCCGATCCCCCTTGGCTCTAGCGGGATTTACGAGCAGTACTTC CASSPIPLGSSGIYEQYF
15 . . TRBJ1-4 TRBV7-8 TGTGCCAGCAGCCACCGGGACCTCGGAAATGAAAAACTGTTTTTT CASSHRDLGNEKLFF
12 . many TRBJ2-7 TRBV6-5 TGTGCCAGCCGGGCAGGGCCCTACGAGCAGTACTTC CASRAGPYEQYF
15 . few TRBJ2-7 TRBV7-9 TGTGCCAGCAGCTTTCCCGGGACGGGGACCTACGAGCAGTACTTC CASSFPGTGTYEQYF
15 . . TRBJ2-1 TRBV27 TGTGCCAGCAGTGCTACACAAAGACTGGACAATGAGCAGTTCTTC CASSATQRLDNEQFF
12 . . TRBJ1-2 TRBV7-2 TGTGCCAGCAGACAAACAGGGTGGCGCTACACCTTC CASRQTGWRYTF
16 TRBD1 . TRBJ1-5 TRBV10-1 TGCGCCAGCAGTTGGGACAGAAGATATAGCAATCAGCCCCAGCATTTT CASSWDRRYSNQPQHF
12 . many TRBJ2-1 TRBV6-6 TGTGCCAGCTGCCATACGGGGGACGAGCAGTTCTTC CASCHTGDEQFF
13 . . TRBJ2-7 TRBV27 TGTGCCAGCAGTTTATCGAACAGAGGAAAGCAGTACTTC CASSLSNRGKQYF
14 . . TRBJ1-6 TRBV30 TGTGCCTGGACTGCGGAGGGATTTGTCTCACCCCTCCACTTT CAWTAEGFVSPLHF
13 TRBD2 . TRBJ2-1 TRBV11-3 TGTGCCAGCGCCGCTAGCGGGAGAAGGGCTCAGTTCTTC CASAASGRRAQFF
17 TRBD2 . TRBJ2-5 TRBV10-3 TGTGCCATCAGTGAGTCGACTCTAGCGGGATCACAAGAGACCCAGTACTTC CAISESTLAGSQETQYF
10 . . TRBJ1-6 TRBV20-1 TGCAGTGCTAGTGGGGTACTCCTCCACTTT CSASGVLLHF
19 TRBD2 . TRBJ2-3 TRBV5-5 TGTGCCAGCAGCTTGCTAGGCCTAGCGGGAGGGCCAGGCACAGATACGCAGTATTTT CASSLLGLAGGPGTDTQYF
14 . . TRBJ2-1 TRBV20-1 TGCAGTGCTAGAGATGGAGCAGGGTTGAATGAGCAGTTCTTC CSARDGAGLNEQFF
12 TRBD1 few TRBJ2-1 TRBV20-1 TGCAGTGCCAGGGGGCTCCTCGATGAGCAGTTCTTC CSARGLLDEQFF
15 TRBD1 . TRBJ2-1 TRBV4-1 TGCGCCAGCAGCCAATCGGGACAGTTAAACAATGAGCAGTTCTTC CASSQSGQLNNEQFF
15 . . TRBJ2-2 TRBV7-8 TGTGCCAGCAGCTTAACGGACACGCTGCCCGGGGAGCTGTTTTTT CASSLTDTLPGELFF
10 . . TRBJ2-5 TRBV20-1 TGCAGTGCTCCCCGGAGGGAGCAGTACTTC CSAPRREQYF
15 TRBD2 few TRBJ2-7 TRBV20-1 TGCAGTGCCCCCGGGACTAGCGGGAGTGACCACGAGCAGTACTTC CSAPGTSGSDHEQYF
13 . . TRBJ1-1 TRBV28 TGTGCCAGCAGAAAACAGGGTAACCCTGAAGCTTTCTTT CASRKQGNPEAFF
16 . . TRBJ1-2 TRBV29-1 TGCAGCGTTGAAATAACTATGAGGCCAGGATTCTATGGCTACACCTTC CSVEITMRPGFYGYTF
14 . . TRBJ2-7 TRBV25-1 TGTGCCAGCAGTGCCATCTTTAGCCCCTACGAGCAGTACTTC CASSAIFSPYEQYF
16 TRBD2 . TRBJ2-1 TRBV3-1 TGTGCCAGCAGCCCGGGACTAGCGGCGTTCCTTAATGAGCAGTTCTTC CASSPGLAAFLNEQFF
17 TRBD1 . TRBJ2-3 TRBV20-1 TGCAGTGCTAGAGGTTCACCCGGGACAGGGGTCACAGATACGCAGTATTTT CSARGSPGTGVTDTQYF
15 . . TRBJ2-6 TRBV7-9 TGTGCCAGCAGCTTAGAATACTCTGGGGCCAACGTCCTGACTTTC CASSLEYSGANVLTF
17 TRBD1 many TRBJ2-7 TRBV6-6 TGTGCCAGCAGTTACTCGCGGCCGTCACAGGGGCCGTACGAGCAGTACTTC CASSYSRPSQGPYEQYF
12 . . TRBJ1-1 TRBV29-1 TGCAGCGTCATCAGGGTCGGCACTGAAGCTTTCTTT CSVIRVGTEAFF
11 . . TRBJ2-7 TRBV20-1 TGCAGTGCCCCCCGGTCCTACGAGCAGTACTTC CSAPRSYEQYF
12 . . TRBJ2-5 TRBV14 TGTGCCAGCAGCCCTTTTGGGGAGACCCAGTACTTC CASSPFGETQYF
14 . few TRBJ2-1 TRBV24-1 TGTGCCACCAGCCCGCTAGACAGAACCAATGAGCAGTTCTTC CATSPLDRTNEQFF
14 . few TRBJ1-1 TRBV11-2 TGTGCCAGCAGCTTTGGGACATTAAGTGCTGAAGCTTTCTTT CASSFGTLSAEAFF